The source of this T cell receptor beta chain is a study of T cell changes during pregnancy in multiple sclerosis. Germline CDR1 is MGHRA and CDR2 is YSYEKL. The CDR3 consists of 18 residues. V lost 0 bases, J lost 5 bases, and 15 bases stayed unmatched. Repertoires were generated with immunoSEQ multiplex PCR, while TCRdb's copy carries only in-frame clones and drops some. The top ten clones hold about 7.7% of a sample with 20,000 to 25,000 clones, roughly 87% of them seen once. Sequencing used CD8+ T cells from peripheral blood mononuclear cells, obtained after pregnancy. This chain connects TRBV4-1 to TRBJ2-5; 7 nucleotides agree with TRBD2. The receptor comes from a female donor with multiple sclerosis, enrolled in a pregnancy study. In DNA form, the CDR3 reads TGCGCCAGCAGCCAAGATCTGGGGGGAGGGCCAAGTTTGGAGACCCAGTACTTC. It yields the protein CASSQDLGGGPSLETQYF.